These 7 T cell receptor beta chains were sequenced from one sample in a study of blood T cells in healthy people across ages. Then a second PCR, running about 7 to 11 cycles, was carried out with a sample-barcoded 5' primer and a J-beta primer mix. TCRdb reanalysed the 5' RACE reads using MiXCR and keeps one entry per CDR3 protein. The table includes over 450,000 distinct CDR3 sequences, around 24% detected once. These records were also assigned to another study, of T cells of mothers and their children.

Sample: blood. All receptors come from a boy between 5 and 17 years old in good health.

The chain joins TRBV20-1 to TRBJ1-1, with D possibly being TRBD1 (6 bases). V was shortened by 7 bases and J by 4 bases, with 13 bases between the two germline ends. In germline, CDR1 is DFQATT, CDR2 SNEGSKA (reference sequence). This CDR3 is built from 12 residues. The CDR3 DNA is TGCAGTGGGAAGGAGGGGGGCACTGAAGCTTTCTTT. Translating it yields CSGKEGGTEAFF.

The V and J genes are TRBV10-3 and TRBJ2-1; D uncertain. Germline V gene data show CDR1 as ENHRY and CDR2 as SYGVKD. CDR3 length equals 14 residues. V gave up 2 bases and J gave up 0 bases, with 5 bases separating them. The CDR3 DNA reads TGTGCCATCAGTGAGGGGGTCTCCTACAATGAGCAGTTCTTC. Its protein is CAISEGVSYNEQFF.

This clonotype was picked up a small number of times. The chain combines TRBV27 with TRBJ2-5, with D perhaps TRBD1 (6 bases). Germline V lookup: CDR1 MNHEY, CDR2 SMNVEV (reference sequence). Trimming shortened V by 2 bases and J by 5 bases, and 12 bases separated the two germline ends. This CDR3 has 14 residues. The CDR3 loop is CASSLRTGIETQYF. The DNA of the CDR3 is TGTGCCAGCAGTTTACGCACAGGGATCGAGACCCAGTACTTC.

This clonotype was seen a handful of times. The V gene is TRBV28, the J gene TRBJ2-5; 14 bases are a match to TRBD2. Germline lookup yields CDR1 MDHEN and CDR2 SYDVKM. J was trimmed by 5 bases and V by 6 bases; bases with no gene match: 5. The CDR3 spans 15 residues. The CDR3 nucleotides read TGTGCCAGCAGGGGGACTAGCGGGAGTAGGGAGACCCAGTACTTC. Its protein is CASRGTSGSRETQYF. The whole variable domain, remainder taken from reference TRBV28 and TRBJ2-5, is DVKVTQSSRYLVKRTGEKVFLECVQDMDHENMFWYRQDPGLGLRLIYFSYDVKMKEKGDIPEGYSVSREKKERFSLILESASTNQTSMYLCASRGTSGSRETQYFGPGTRLLVL.

This clonotype occurred a few times. The chain joins TRBV12-3 or TRBV12-4 to TRBJ1-1, with TRBD1 identical over 8 bases. The length of the CDR3 is 13 residues. V shed 5 bases, J shed 4 bases, and the junction held 3 bases outside the gene matches. The DNA for the CDR3 is TGTGCCAGCAGTACTACAGGGGGCACTGAAGCTTTCTTT. Amino acid sequence: CASSTTGGTEAFF.

The J gene is TRBJ2-3, the V gene TRBV20-1, with D unresolved. The V end lost 5 bases, the J end lost 2 bases, and 11 bases lay between the germline ends. The germline V gene has CDR1 DFQATT and CDR2 SNEGSKA (reference sequence). CDR3 size: 13 residues. CDR3 residues: CSADPDNTDTQYF. As DNA, the CDR3 is TGCAGTGCTGACCCCGACAACACAGATACGCAGTATTTT.

J is TRBJ1-2 and V is TRBV5-1; D is undetermined. This CDR3 region has 16 residues. Germline assignment: CDR1 SGHRS and CDR2 YFSETQ. Trimming shortened V by 0 bases and J by 2 bases, and 14 bases separated the two germline ends. CDR3 sequence (DNA): TGCGCCAGCAGCTTGGATCCTGCCGGGAAAAACTATGGCTACACCTTC. It encodes CASSLDPAGKNYGYTF.